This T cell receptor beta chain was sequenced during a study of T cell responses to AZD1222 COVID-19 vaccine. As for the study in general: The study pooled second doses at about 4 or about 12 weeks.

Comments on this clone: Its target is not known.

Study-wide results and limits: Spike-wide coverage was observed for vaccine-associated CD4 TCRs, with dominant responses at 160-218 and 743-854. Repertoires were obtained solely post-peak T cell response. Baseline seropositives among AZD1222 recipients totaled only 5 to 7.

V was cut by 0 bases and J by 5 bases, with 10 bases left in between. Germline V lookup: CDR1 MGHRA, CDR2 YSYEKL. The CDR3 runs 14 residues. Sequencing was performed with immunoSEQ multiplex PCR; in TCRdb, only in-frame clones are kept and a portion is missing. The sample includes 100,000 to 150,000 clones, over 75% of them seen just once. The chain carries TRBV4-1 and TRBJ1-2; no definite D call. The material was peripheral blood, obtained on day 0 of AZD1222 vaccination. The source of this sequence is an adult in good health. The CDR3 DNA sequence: TGCGCCAGCAGCCAAGAGTCCTCAGTTTATGGCTACACCTTC. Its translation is CASSQESSVYGYTF.